This T cell receptor (beta chain) was recovered during a study of neoadjuvant anti-PD-1 for oral cavity cancer (dated by TCRdb to the early 2020s). Background for the entire study: Three to four biweekly doses of nivolumab at 3 mg/kg were mostly administered to patients before curative-intent surgical resection. Patients who did not progress were given a fourth nivolumab dose at about day 43 and had definitive surgical resection on days 50-56. Responders were defined as patients with complete response, partial response or stable disease by RECIST 1.1; non-responders were defined as patients with progression. The parent correlative cohort had eleven to twelve patients and a response rate of more than 25%. General findings and caveats noted by the study authors: Higher pretreatment blood Treg/Th17 ratios correlated with both higher pretreatment blood TCRbeta clonality and lower post-treatment tumor TCRbeta clonality. TCR analyses included only three patients per response group, and the authors called for larger cohorts for validation. Within PBMCs, T cell clonality (Gini index) was significantly higher in non-responders than responders after neoadjuvant nivolumab.

For deep sequencing, PBMC libraries mostly used 450 to 550 ng of input genomic DNA, with six replicates for each sample. Following the manufacturer's instructions, the team built TCRbeta libraries using the immunoSEQ hsTCRbeta kit. An Illumina NovaSeq 6000 S4 flow cell was used to sequence the final libraries, which had first been combined to 3 nM. For the original study's pipeline: The immunoSEQ Analyzer handled quality control and preprocessing of the raw data. The analysis was restricted to productive rearrangements, with each unique CDR3 amino acid sequence defining a clonotype. Repertoire clonality was estimated as the Gini-Simpson index, which was calculated using the R package tcR. Gini indices were compared with Student's t test, and associations with tumor size change were assessed by Pearson correlation. TCRdb took over this immuneACCESS table, retaining in-frame rearrangements with V and J assigned. Such tables are incomplete; in checked studies, under half of the missing clones stem from an unresolved V gene, and the remainder is unexplained. V, J and clone size are taken as reported in that table, and D and trimming were inferred from the DNA itself. Present in this sample are tens of thousands of clones, 65% to 85% of which were seen just once. The ten largest make up 2% to 3% of the sample.

Reading from cysteine to phenylalanine, the CDR3 counts 14 amino acids. Solely the CDR3 DNA is kept, with 42 bases framed from the first base. Based on the germline V gene (reference sequence), the CDR1 and CDR2 sequences are LNHDA and SQIVND. The germline ends are 15 bases apart after V is trimmed by 5 bases and J by 4 bases. The time point label of this sample denotes: before neoadjuvant nivolumab. Patients were newly diagnosed with stage II-IVA oral cavity squamous cell carcinoma and had received no prior systemic or radiation treatment. Everyone in the cohort had locally advanced, HPV-negative oral cavity squamous cell carcinoma. Peripheral blood mononuclear cells were analyzed directly and were not maintained or expanded in culture. The samples were obtained from a longitudinal correlative study of a single-arm phase II trial testing neoadjuvant nivolumab in oral cavity squamous cell carcinoma. Subject-matched pre- and post-treatment PBMCs and tumors from three responders and three non-responders underwent genomic DNA-based TCRbeta sequencing. Peripheral blood mononuclear cells were collected before nivolumab treatment and again after treatment, at the time of surgery. The Maxwell RSC DNA from Cells kit was used to isolate genomic DNA from PBMCs.

Of note for this clone: The clone's antigen remains unknown. Base qualities are not recorded, but no much larger clone differs from it by a single base.

This TCR was recovered from a person between 40 and 85 years old with oral cavity squamous cell carcinoma. Recombination linked TRBV19 to TRBJ2-7, and the D gene may be TRBD1, 6 bases matching. The input for sequencing was PBMCs, taken before nivolumab (anti-PD-1) treatment. The DNA sequence reads TGTGCCAGTAGTGTAGGGACACCTCATTACGAGCAGTACTTC. Protein translation: CASSVGTPHYEQYF.